What follows is one T cell receptor (beta chain) and its context. This clonotype was observed a few times. The antigen it binds to is not known. Qualities for individual bases were not recorded, and no much larger clone is one base off. The sample comes from a study of human T cells and chemical hapten exposure listed by TCRdb under 2021. About the full investigation: For sensitization, 2% DPC in acetone was applied to a 2 cm by 2 cm area of upper inner arm skin. Patients additionally received weekly therapeutic DPC doses to the scalp throughout the roughly 23-week study period. Patch testing was done on the upper back using Finn chambers containing 0.01% DPC, and results were scored after 6 days according to International Contact Dermatitis Research Group standards. Alopecia areata with under or over 50% scalp involvement, alopecia totalis and alopecia universalis were represented in the patient cohort, which was mostly female. Libraries were pooled for sequencing, and variation in per-sample TCR yields was attributed mainly to small differences in library volumes within the pool. The study tracked peripheral blood TCR repertoire changes in vivo during primary and secondary sensitization to the hapten diphenylcyclopropenone (DPC) in alopecia patients. Blood was sampled from patients pre-sensitization (week 0) and at 2, 6 and about 24 weeks after DPC sensitization. Under 30 alopecia patients gave blood for TCR sequencing at one to four time points (pre-sensitization, 2, 6 and 24 weeks). On the study overall, not on this receptor specifically: A positive correlation was found between the number of PT1 expanded TCRs and patch test score, with significance reached at thresholds 8, 16 and 32 but not 4. Expanded TCRs formed significantly more large CDR3 similarity clusters than pre-sensitization or healthy control sets, consistent with antigen-driven responses. The number of TCRs above 1 in 1000 frequency did not change with DPC sensitization; there was no evidence of global repertoire structure alterations. After repeated subsampling, changes were observed in the strength of the expansion versus patch-test correlation and in the threshold at which the correlation became significant. Because every patient had alopecia, a presumed autoimmune disease, the patients' immune response might differ from that of healthy individuals.

The receptor library was made with RACE. The reads were generated on a NextSeq 500. During library preparation, unique molecular identifiers were attached to individual cDNA molecules so that TCRs could be counted quantitatively and reproducibly. For every blood RNA sample, sequencing covered both the TCR alpha and TCR beta chains. In the paper's pipeline: A median of around 100,000 TCRs per sample was observed, with a range of 23,224 to 690,600. The Decombinator software suite was used to annotate V, J and CDR3 in the TCR reads. Every sample was subsampled to the same number of TCRs (28,000) for the PS versus PT1 abundance plots. Expanded TCRs were defined as absent before sensitization and observed at least eight times at the 2-week time point. The public reads were reprocessed in TCRdb via fastp at Q25 and MiXCR, keeping in-frame beta chains. Identical CDR3 protein sequences are pooled into one entry, listed with their most common genes and DNA. Clone size and V and J calls follow TCRdb, not the original study. The sample has about 42,000 distinct CDR3 sequences on record, around 10% of them singletons. Approximately 15% of the sample belongs to the ten largest clones.

Explained via the paper, the time point label denotes: patch test 2, 6 weeks after DPC sensitization. The label giving this sample's treatment or condition can be read as: therapeutic diphenylcyclopropenone sensitization with weekly scalp DPC. At every patch-test visit, the blood draw took place before the patch test was put on. To be eligible, patients had to be aged 18 to 70, diagnosed with alopecia and judged suitable for DPC therapy, while pregnant patients were excluded. Total RNA was extracted from unfractionated whole blood that had been collected in Tempus Blood RNA tubes. Sequencing was performed on whole blood, taken in connection with sensitization to the hapten diphenylcyclopropenone (DPC). This sequence originates from a woman aged 40 to 49 with alopecia areata. Some clones in this sample may be carry-over from other donors' samples.

Here the CDR3 is given as CASGYTSAYNEQFF. Read as DNA, the sequence is TGTGCCAGCGGATATACGAGTGCCTACAATGAGCAGTTCTTC. The sequence is built from TRBV5-4 and TRBJ2-1, with the D gene uncertain. CDR1 and CDR2 (SGHNT, YYREEE) derive from the germline V gene (reference sequence). Including the terminal cysteine and phenylalanine, the CDR3 comprises 14 residues. The sequence is cut down to CDR3 DNA, 42 bases in frame from base 1. V and J lose 7 bases and 2 bases, and a span of 13 bases separates them.